This T cell receptor (beta chain) derives from a study of OX40 agonist ivuxolimab in advanced cancers. Looking at the study overall: Under the entry rules, prior anti-PD-1, anti-PD-L1 or anti-CTLA-4 therapy was allowed, and 40% had some.

Study-wide findings and caveats: Researchers report that CD8+ T cells had, on average, more expanded clones than CD4+.

The CDR3 has 11 residues. V dropped 3 bases and J dropped 8 bases, with 10 bases sitting between them. The germline CDR1 and CDR2 sequences are DFQATT and SNEGSKA (reference sequence). Assay used: immunoSEQ multiplex PCR; TCRdb lists only in-frame clones, some missing. The data show around 69,000 clones, 85% to 90% seen once. As concerns this clone: Its antigen is not identified.

This receptor was obtained from an adult with an advanced solid tumor such as melanoma, head and neck, liver or kidney cancer. Specimen: CD4+ or CD8+ T cells sorted from blood, collected in a trial of the OX40 agonist ivuxolimab. The genes are TRBV20-1 and TRBJ1-1; no firm D call. The DNA for the CDR3 is TGCAGTGCTAGTTCAGGATTCGAAGCTTTCTTT. This encodes CSASSGFEAFF.